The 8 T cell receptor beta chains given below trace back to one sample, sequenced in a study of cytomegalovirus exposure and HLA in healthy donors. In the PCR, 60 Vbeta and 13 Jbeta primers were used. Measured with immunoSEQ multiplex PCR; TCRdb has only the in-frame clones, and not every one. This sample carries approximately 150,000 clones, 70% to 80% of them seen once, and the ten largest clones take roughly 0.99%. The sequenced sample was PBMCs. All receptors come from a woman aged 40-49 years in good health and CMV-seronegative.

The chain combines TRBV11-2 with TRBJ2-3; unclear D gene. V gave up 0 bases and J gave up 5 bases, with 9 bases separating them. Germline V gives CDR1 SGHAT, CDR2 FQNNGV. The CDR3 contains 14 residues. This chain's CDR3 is CASSLDPLIDTQYF. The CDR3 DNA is TGTGCCAGCAGCTTAGACCCTCTAATAGATACGCAGTATTTT. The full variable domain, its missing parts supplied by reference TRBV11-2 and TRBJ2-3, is EAGVAQSPRYKIIEKRQSVAFWCNPISGHATLYWYQQILGQGPKLLIQFQNNGVVDDSQLPKDRFSAERLKGVDSTLKIQPAKLEDSAVYLCASSLDPLIDTQYFGPGTRLTVL.

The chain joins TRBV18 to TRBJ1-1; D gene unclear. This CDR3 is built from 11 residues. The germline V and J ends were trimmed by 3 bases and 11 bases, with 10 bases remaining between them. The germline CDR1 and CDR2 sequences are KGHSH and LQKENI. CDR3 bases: TGTGCCAGCTCACCGAGTCGAGAGGCTTTCTTT. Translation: CASSPSREAFF.

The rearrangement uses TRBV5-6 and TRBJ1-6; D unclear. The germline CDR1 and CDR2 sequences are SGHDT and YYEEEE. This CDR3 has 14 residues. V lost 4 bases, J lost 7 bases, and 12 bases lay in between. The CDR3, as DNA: TGTGCCAGCAGCATTCGGACGGGGAATTCACCCCTCCACTTT. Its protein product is CASSIRTGNSPLHF.

This CDR3 reads CASSIDPPGLAGTQETQYF. CDR3 nucleotide sequence: TGTGCCAGTAGTATAGATCCCCCGGGACTAGCGGGAACCCAAGAGACCCAGTACTTC. The rearrangement joins TRBV19 to TRBJ2-5; 13 bases line up with TRBD2. J was trimmed by 1 base and V by 0 bases; bases with no gene match: 8. Germline V gene data show CDR1 as LNHDA and CDR2 as SQIVND (reference sequence). This CDR3 has 19 amino acids.

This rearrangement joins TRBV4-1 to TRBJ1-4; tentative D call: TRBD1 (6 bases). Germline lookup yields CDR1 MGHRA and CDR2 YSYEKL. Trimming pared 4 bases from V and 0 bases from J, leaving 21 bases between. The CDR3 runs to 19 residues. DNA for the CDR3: TGCGCCAGCAGCCCTGAGGGGGGGGCGGGTCGAACAACTAATGAAAAACTGTTTTTT. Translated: CASSPEGGAGRTTNEKLFF.

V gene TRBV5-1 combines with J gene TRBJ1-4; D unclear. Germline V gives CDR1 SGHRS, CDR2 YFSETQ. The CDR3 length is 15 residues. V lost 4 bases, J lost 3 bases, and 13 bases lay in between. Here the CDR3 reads CASSPTNGANEKLFF. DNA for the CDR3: TGCGCCAGCAGCCCGACCAATGGAGCTAATGAAAAACTGTTTTTT.

CDR3 sequence reads: CSVVGQGAYGYTF. The CDR3 nucleotides are TGCAGCGTTGTCGGACAGGGGGCCTATGGCTACACCTTC. The gene calls are TRBV29-1 and TRBJ1-2; 11 bases are shared with TRBD1. Trimming took 4 bases from V and 4 from J; bases not matched to a gene: 2. The CDR3 is 13 residues long. Germline V CDR1 and CDR2: SQVTM, ANQGSEA.

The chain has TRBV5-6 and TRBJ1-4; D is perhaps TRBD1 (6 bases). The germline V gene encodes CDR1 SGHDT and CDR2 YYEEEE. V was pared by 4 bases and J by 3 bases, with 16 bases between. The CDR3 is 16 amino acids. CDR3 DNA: TGTGCCAGCAGCGCCGACACAGGGACCTCTAATGAAAAACTGTTTTTT. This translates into CASSADTGTSNEKLFF.